The rows below give T cell receptor beta chains drawn from one sample of a study of shared clonotypes between healthy human individuals. Repertoires were generated with immunoSEQ multiplex PCR, while TCRdb's copy carries only in-frame clones and drops some. The data contain over a million clones, around 74% of them seen just once; the ten biggest clones take up roughly 1.4%. Input material: memory CD4+ T cells sorted from blood. The origin of the receptors is a man aged 18 to 35 in good health. Both conserved end residues are part of each CDR3. The order of the fields is V gene, J gene, D gene, clone size, CDR3 DNA, CDR3 protein. A D gene is named only where the DNA matches it firmly. The listing skips clone size in some rows; elsewhere it reads once, few, many or a size class.

v_call: TRBV28; j_call: TRBJ1-4; d_call: .; clone_size: .; cdr3_nt: TGTGCCAGCAGTTTAGGGACGCACAATGAAAAACTGTTTTTT; cdr3_aa: CASSLGTHNEKLFF
v_call: TRBV7-9; j_call: TRBJ1-1; d_call: .; clone_size: .; cdr3_nt: TGTGCCAGCGCTACCGGACAGCTGAACACTGAAGCTTTCTTT; cdr3_aa: CASATGQLNTEAFF
v_call: TRBV2; j_call: TRBJ2-6; d_call: TRBD1; clone_size: .; cdr3_nt: TGTGCCAGCAGTGATAGGGACAGTGAAGGTTTTGGGGCCAACGTCCTGACTTTC; cdr3_aa: CASSDRDSEGFGANVLTF
v_call: TRBV7-8; j_call: TRBJ2-2; d_call: TRBD2; clone_size: .; cdr3_nt: TGTGCCAGCAGCTTCCAACCGACTAGCGGGGGGGCTCTTCCTCCCGGGGAGCTGTTTTTT; cdr3_aa: CASSFQPTSGGALPPGELFF
v_call: TRBV2; j_call: TRBJ1-1; d_call: TRBD1; clone_size: .; cdr3_nt: TGTGCCAGCAGTCGGGACAGGGCGGTTCGTGGAGCTTTCTTT; cdr3_aa: CASSRDRAVRGAFF
v_call: TRBV30; j_call: TRBJ1-4; d_call: .; clone_size: .; cdr3_nt: TGTGCCTGGAGTGTAGGAGGCGGCGGTCCTCGGGAAAAACTGTTTTTT; cdr3_aa: CAWSVGGGGPREKLFF
v_call: TRBV30; j_call: TRBJ1-6; d_call: TRBD1; clone_size: .; cdr3_nt: TGTGCCTGGAGTCAGGGGGGTACCGTTAATTCACCCCTCCACTTT; cdr3_aa: CAWSQGGTVNSPLHF
v_call: TRBV27; j_call: TRBJ2-7; d_call: .; clone_size: .; cdr3_nt: TGTGCCAGCAGGTCCGCCGGGGCCGAAACGTCCTACGAGCAGTACTTC; cdr3_aa: CASRSAGAETSYEQYF
v_call: TRBV10-3; j_call: TRBJ2-6; d_call: .; clone_size: .; cdr3_nt: TGTGCCATCAGTGAGTCGATACTAGTTGCTGGGGCCAACGTCCTGACTTTC; cdr3_aa: CAISESILVAGANVLTF
v_call: TRBV10-3; j_call: TRBJ1-2; d_call: TRBD1; clone_size: .; cdr3_nt: TGTGCCATCAGCGGACAGGGTGACTATGGCTACACCTTC; cdr3_aa: CAISGQGDYGYTF
v_call: TRBV6-1; j_call: TRBJ2-5; d_call: TRBD1; clone_size: .; cdr3_nt: TGTGCCAGCACGCTACAGGGGGCCCAAGAGACCCAGTACTTC; cdr3_aa: CASTLQGAQETQYF
v_call: TRBV29-1; j_call: TRBJ2-7; d_call: TRBD1; clone_size: .; cdr3_nt: TGCAGCGTTGTGCCCCGACAGGGAAGGTACGAGCAGTACTTC; cdr3_aa: CSVVPRQGRYEQYF
v_call: TRBV9; j_call: TRBJ2-7; d_call: TRBD2; clone_size: many; cdr3_nt: TGTGCCAGCAGCCCTACTGGGACTACTTACGAGCAGTACTTC; cdr3_aa: CASSPTGTTYEQYF
v_call: TRBV6-1; j_call: TRBJ1-5; d_call: .; clone_size: .; cdr3_nt: TGTGCCAGCAGCCGACAGGATAGCAATCAGCCCCAGCATTTT; cdr3_aa: CASSRQDSNQPQHF